This TCR beta chain derives from a study of blood T cell repertoires in COVID-19. Study-wide background: Whether acute or convalescent, the COVID-19 samples came from the United States, Italy and Spain.

The repertoire was sequenced with immunoSEQ multiplex PCR; TCRdb's copy has only in-frame clones and lacks some. The sample lists 70,000 to 90,000 clones, 65% to 80% occurring once. Trimming shortened V by 2 bases and J by 3 bases, and 11 bases separated the two germline ends. This CDR3 is 15 amino acids long. The germline V gene has CDR1 LNHDA and CDR2 SQIVND (reference sequence). This clone was recorded many times. The clonotype originates from a man aged 70 or older with acute or convalescent COVID-19. Sequencing was carried out using peripheral blood. V is TRBV19 and J is TRBJ2-1; possibly TRBD2 for D (5 bases). The CDR3: CASSIWSGVYNEQFF. DNA of the CDR3: TGTGCCAGTAGTATATGGAGCGGCGTCTACAATGAGCAGTTCTTC.